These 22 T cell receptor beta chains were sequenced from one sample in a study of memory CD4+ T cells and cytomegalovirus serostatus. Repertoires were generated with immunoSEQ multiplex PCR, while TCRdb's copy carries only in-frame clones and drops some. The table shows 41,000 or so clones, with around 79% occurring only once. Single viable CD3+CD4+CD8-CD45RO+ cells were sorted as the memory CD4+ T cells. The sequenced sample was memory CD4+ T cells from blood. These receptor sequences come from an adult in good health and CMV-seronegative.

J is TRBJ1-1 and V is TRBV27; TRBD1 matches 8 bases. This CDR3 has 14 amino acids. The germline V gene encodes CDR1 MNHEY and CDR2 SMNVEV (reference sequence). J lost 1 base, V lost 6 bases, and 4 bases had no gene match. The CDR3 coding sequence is TGTGCCAGCAGGACCGGGACAGGGAACACTGAAGCTTTCTTT. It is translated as CASRTGTGNTEAFF.

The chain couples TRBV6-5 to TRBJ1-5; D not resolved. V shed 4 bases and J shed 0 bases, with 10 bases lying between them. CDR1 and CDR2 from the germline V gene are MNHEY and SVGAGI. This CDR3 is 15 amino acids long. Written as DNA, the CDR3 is TGTGCCAGCAGTTGGGGAAGGGATAGCAATCAGCCCCAGCATTTT. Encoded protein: CASSWGRDSNQPQHF.

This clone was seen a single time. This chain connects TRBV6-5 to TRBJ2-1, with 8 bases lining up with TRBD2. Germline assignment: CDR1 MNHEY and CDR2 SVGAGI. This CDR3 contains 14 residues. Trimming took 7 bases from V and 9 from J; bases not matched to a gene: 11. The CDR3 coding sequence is TGTGCCAGCACTCCGGGGGGGGCCTTCGGTGAGCAGTTCTTC. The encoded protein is CASTPGGAFGEQFF.

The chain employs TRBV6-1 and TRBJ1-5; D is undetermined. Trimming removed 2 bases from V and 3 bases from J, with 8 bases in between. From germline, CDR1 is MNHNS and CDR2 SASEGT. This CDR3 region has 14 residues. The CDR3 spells CASSELAFNQPQHF. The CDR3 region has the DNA TGTGCCAGCAGTGAACTGGCCTTCAATCAGCCCCAGCATTTT.

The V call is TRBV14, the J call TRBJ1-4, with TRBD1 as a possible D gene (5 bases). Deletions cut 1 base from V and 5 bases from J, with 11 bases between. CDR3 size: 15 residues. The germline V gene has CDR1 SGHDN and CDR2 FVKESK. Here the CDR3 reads CASSQGDSANEKLFF. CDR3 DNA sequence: TGTGCCAGCAGCCAAGGCGACAGCGCCAATGAAAAACTGTTTTTT.

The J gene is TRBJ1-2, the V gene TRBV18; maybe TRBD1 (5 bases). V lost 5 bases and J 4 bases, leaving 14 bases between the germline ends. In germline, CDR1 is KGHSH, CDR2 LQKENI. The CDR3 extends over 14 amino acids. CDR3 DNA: TGTGCCAGCTCAACGGCTGATGGGGGCTATGGCTACACCTTC. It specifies CASSTADGGYGYTF.

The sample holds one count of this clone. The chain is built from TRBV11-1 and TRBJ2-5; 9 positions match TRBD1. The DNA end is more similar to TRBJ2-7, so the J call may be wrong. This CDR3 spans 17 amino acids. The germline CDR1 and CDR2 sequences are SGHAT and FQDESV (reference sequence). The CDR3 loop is CASSLRRETGGIYEQYF. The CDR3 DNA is TGTGCCAGCAGCTTAAGGCGTGAGACAGGGGGTATCTACGAGCAGTACTTC.

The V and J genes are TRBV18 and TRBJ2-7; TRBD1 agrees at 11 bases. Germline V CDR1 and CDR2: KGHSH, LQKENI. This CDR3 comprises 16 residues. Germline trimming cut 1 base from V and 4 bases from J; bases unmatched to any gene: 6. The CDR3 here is CASSPRTGGQNYEQYF. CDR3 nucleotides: TGTGCCAGCTCACCACGGACAGGGGGCCAAAATTACGAGCAGTACTTC.

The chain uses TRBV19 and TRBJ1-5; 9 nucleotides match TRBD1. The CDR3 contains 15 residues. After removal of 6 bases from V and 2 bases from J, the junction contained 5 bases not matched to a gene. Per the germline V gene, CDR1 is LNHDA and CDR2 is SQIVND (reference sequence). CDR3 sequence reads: CASSKTGGRNQPQHF. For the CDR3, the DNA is TGTGCCAGTAGCAAGACAGGGGGGCGCAATCAGCCCCAGCATTTT.

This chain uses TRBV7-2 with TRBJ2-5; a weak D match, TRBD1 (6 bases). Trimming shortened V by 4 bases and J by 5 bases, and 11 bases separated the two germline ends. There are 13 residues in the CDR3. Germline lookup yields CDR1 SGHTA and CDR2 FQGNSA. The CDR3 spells CASSSDRPETQYF. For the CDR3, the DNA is TGTGCCAGCAGCTCGGACAGACCGGAGACCCAGTACTTC.

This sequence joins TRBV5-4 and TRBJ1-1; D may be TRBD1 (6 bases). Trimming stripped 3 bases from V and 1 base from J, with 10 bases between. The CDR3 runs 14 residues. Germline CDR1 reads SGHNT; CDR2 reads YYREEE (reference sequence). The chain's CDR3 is CASSYGQKNTEAFF. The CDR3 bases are TGTGCCAGCAGCTACGGACAGAAGAACACTGAAGCTTTCTTT. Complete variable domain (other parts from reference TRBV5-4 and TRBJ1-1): ETGVTQSPTHLIKTRGQQVTLRCSSQSGHNTVSWYQQALGQGPQFIFQYYREEENGRGNFPPRFSGLQFPNYSSELNVNALELDDSALYLCASSYGQKNTEAFFGQGTRLTVV.

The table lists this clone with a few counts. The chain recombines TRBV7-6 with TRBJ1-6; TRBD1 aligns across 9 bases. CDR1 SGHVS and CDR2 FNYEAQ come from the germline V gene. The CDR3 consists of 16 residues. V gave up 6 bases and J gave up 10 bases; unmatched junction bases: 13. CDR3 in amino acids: CASSVTPGQGQSPLHF. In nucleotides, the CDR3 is TGTGCCAGCAGTGTAACCCCCGGACAGGGGCAGTCACCCCTCCACTTT.

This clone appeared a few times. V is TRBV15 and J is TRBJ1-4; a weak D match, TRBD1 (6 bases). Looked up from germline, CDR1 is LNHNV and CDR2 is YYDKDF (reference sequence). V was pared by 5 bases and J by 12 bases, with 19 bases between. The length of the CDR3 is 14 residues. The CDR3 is CATSGNRVVGQLFF. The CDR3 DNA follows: TGTGCCACCAGCGGGAACAGGGTGGTGGGACAACTGTTTTTT.

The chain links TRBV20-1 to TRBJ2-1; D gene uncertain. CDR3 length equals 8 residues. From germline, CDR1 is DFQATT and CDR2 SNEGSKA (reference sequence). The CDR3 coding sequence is TGCAGGGCCAATGAGCAGTTCTTC. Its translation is CRANEQFF.

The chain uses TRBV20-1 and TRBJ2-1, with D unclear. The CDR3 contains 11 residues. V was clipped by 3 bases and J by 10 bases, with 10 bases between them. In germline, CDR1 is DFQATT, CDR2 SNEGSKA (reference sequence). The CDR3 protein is CSASGPGEQFF. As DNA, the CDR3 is TGCAGTGCTAGTGGACCTGGGGAGCAGTTCTTC.

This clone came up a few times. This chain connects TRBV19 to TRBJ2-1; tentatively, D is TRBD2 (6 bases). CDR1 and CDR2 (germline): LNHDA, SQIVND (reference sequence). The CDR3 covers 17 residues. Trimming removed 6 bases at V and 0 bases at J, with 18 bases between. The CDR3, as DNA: TGTGCCAGTAGCGTCAACGGGGGAATGGCCTCCTACAATGAGCAGTTCTTC. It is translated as CASSVNGGMASYNEQFF.

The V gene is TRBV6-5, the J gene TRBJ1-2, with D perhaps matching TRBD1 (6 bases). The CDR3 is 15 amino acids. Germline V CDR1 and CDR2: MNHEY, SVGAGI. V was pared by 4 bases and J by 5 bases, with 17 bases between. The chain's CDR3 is CASSSQDGGRYGYTF. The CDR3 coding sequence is TGTGCCAGCAGTTCCCAAGATGGGGGCCGATATGGCTACACCTTC.

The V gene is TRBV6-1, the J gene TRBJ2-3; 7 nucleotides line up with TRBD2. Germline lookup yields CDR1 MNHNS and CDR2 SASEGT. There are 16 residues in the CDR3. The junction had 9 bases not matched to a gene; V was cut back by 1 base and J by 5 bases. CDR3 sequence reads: CASSEGLAVGGDTQYF. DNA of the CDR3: TGTGCCAGCAGTGAAGGGCTAGCGGTAGGAGGAGATACGCAGTATTTT.

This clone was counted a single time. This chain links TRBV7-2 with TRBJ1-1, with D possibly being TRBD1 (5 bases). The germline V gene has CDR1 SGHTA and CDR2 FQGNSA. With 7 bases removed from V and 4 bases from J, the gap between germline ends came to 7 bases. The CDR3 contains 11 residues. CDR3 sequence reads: CASMGGTEAFF. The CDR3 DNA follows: TGTGCCAGCATGGGGGGCACTGAAGCTTTCTTT.

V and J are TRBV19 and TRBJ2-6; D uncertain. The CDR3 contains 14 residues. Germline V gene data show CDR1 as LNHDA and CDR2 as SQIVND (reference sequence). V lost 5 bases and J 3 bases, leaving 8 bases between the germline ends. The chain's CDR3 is CASSALGGANVLTF. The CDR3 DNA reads TGTGCCAGTAGTGCCCTGGGTGGGGCCAACGTCCTGACTTTC.

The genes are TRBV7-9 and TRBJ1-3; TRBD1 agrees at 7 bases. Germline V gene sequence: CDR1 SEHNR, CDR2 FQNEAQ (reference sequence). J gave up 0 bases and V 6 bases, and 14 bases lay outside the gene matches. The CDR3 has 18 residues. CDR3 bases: TGTGCCAGCAGTTCACCGGACAGGATATTACTCTCTGGAAACACCATATATTTT. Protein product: CASSSPDRILLSGNTIYF.

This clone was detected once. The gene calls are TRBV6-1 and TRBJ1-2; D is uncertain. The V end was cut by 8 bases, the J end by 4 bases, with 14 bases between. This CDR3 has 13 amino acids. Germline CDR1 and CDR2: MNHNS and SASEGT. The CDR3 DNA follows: TGTGCCAGCGAGGGCGGCCAGTCCTATGGCTACACCTTC. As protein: CASEGGQSYGYTF.